Below are 9 T cell receptor beta chains sequenced from a single sample in a study of OX40 agonist ivuxolimab in advanced cancers. The method was immunoSEQ multiplex PCR; TCRdb's version includes in-frame clones alone and lacks a portion of them. The table lists roughly 11,000 clones, around four fifths of them singletons, with roughly 13% in the top ten. The sample was CD4+ or CD8+ T cells sorted from blood, taken in a trial of the OX40 agonist ivuxolimab. All receptors come from an adult with an advanced solid tumor such as melanoma, head and neck, liver or kidney cancer.

Judged by abundance, this clone is medium-sized (0.01 to 0.1%). The V gene is TRBV27, the J gene TRBJ2-7; D perhaps matches TRBD2 (6 bases). CDR3 length equals 13 residues. The germline V and J ends were trimmed by 5 bases and 4 bases, with 12 bases remaining between them. Germline lookup yields CDR1 MNHEY and CDR2 SMNVEV (reference sequence). The CDR3 DNA reads as TGTGCCAGCAGTCCGTACGCGGGGTACGAGCAGTACTTC. Translating it yields CASSPYAGYEQYF.

J is TRBJ2-7 and V is TRBV4-1; 12 positions agree with TRBD2. The ends lost 4 bases at V and 4 bases at J; junction bases unmatched: 5. The V gene's germline CDR1 is MGHRA and CDR2 YSYEKL. There are 15 residues in the CDR3. For the CDR3, the DNA is TGCGCCAGCAGCCCTCTAGCGGGGGGGCTGTACGAGCAGTACTTC. It encodes CASSPLAGGLYEQYF.

The rearrangement uses TRBV18 and TRBJ2-7; TRBD2 matches at 13 bases. The CDR3 spans 18 residues. V trimming: 6 bases; J trimming: 3 bases; junction bases outside the gene matches: 14. Germline loops: CDR1 KGHSH, CDR2 LQKENI. The CDR3 loop is CASSRWDTGTSGDYEQYF. The CDR3, as DNA: TGTGCCAGCTCGCGTTGGGACACCGGGACTAGCGGGGACTACGAGCAGTACTTC.

V usage is TRBV7-8 and J usage is TRBJ2-2; 10 bases align to TRBD2. This CDR3 is built from 16 residues. The J segment lost 1 base and the V segment lost 5 bases, leaving 4 bases of the junction unmatched. Germline assignment: CDR1 SGHVS and CDR2 FQNEAQ. The CDR3 coding sequence is TGTGCCAGCAGCGGACGACTAGCGGGGAACACCGGGGAGCTGTTTTTT. Amino acid sequence: CASSGRLAGNTGELFF.

This clone was counted a few times. The chain is built from TRBV2 and TRBJ2-2; D is uncertain. Germline CDR1 SNHLY, CDR2 FYNNEI. The CDR3 is made up of 15 amino acids. Trimming shortened V by 0 bases and J by 6 bases, and 11 bases separated the two germline ends. The CDR3 region has the DNA TGTGCCAGCAGTGAAGCGGTGATCGAATCCGGGGAGCTGTTTTTT. Its translation: CASSEAVIESGELFF. The entire variable domain, with the rest obtained from reference TRBV2 and TRBJ2-2, is as follows: EPEVTQTPSHQVTQMGQEVILRCVPISNHLYFYWYRQILGQKVEFLVSFYNNEISEKSEIFDDQFSVERPDGSNFTLKIRSTKLEDSAMYFCASSEAVIESGELFFGEGSRLTVL.

This chain joins TRBV5-6 and TRBJ2-5; 7 nucleotides agree with TRBD1. The CDR3 totals 13 residues. Unmatched junction bases numbered 8, after V lost 3 bases and J lost 9 bases. Germline lookup yields CDR1 SGHDT and CDR2 YYEEEE. The CDR3 DNA follows: TGTGCCAGCAGCTCCTCAGGGGGATGGGCCCAGTACTTC. Protein: CASSSSGGWAQYF.

The chain uses TRBV7-3 and TRBJ2-1; D is ambiguous. In germline, CDR1 is SGHTA, CDR2 FQGTGA. The CDR3 contains 14 residues. The germline V and J ends were trimmed by 2 bases and 3 bases, with 8 bases remaining between them. The chain's CDR3 is CASSLSPDYNEQFF. Here the CDR3 DNA reads TGTGCCAGCAGCTTATCTCCAGACTACAATGAGCAGTTCTTC.

This clone was seen only once. V is TRBV19 and J is TRBJ2-7, with D possibly TRBD1 on 5 matching bases. The germline V gene has CDR1 LNHDA and CDR2 SQIVND (reference sequence). The CDR3 consists of 13 residues. The V and J ends lost 4 bases and 3 bases respectively, with 10 bases between them. In DNA, the CDR3 is TGTGCCAGTAGTAAAAGACAGAGCTACGAGCAGTACTTC. This encodes CASSKRQSYEQYF.

This clone has a single count. The J gene is TRBJ2-7, the V gene TRBV27; 10 nucleotides align to TRBD1. The CDR3 has 15 amino acids. Germline V gene lookup returns CDR1 MNHEY and CDR2 SMNVEV (reference sequence). J was trimmed by 4 bases and V by 5 bases; bases with no gene match: 8. The CDR3 DNA reads as TGTGCCAGCAGTCCCCCCCGGGGACAGGGGTACGAGCAGTACTTC. It yields the protein CASSPPRGQGYEQYF.